Presented here are 5 T cell receptor beta chains from one specimen sequenced in a study of OX40 agonist ivuxolimab in advanced cancers. Profiling relied on immunoSEQ multiplex PCR, and the TCRdb table lists in-frame clones only, not all of them. The sample shows 85,000 to 100,000 clones, roughly 85% of them seen only once. Sequenced here: CD4+ or CD8+ T cells sorted from blood, sampled in a trial of the OX40 agonist ivuxolimab. Receptors originate from an adult with an advanced solid tumor such as melanoma, head and neck, liver or kidney cancer.

V is TRBV2 and J is TRBJ1-2; D remains unclear. The germline V gene has CDR1 SNHLY and CDR2 FYNNEI. This CDR3 has 14 amino acids. The germline V and J ends were trimmed by 6 bases and 7 bases, with 18 bases remaining between them. The CDR3 DNA follows: TGTGCCAGCAGCGATCCCAGACCCCAAACTGGCTACACCTTC. Translated: CASSDPRPQTGYTF.

This clone has only a few counts. The chain uses TRBV10-1 and TRBJ2-7, with unresolved D. The germline V gene encodes CDR1 WNHNN and CDR2 SYGVQD (reference sequence). V lost 11 bases and J lost 3, with 8 bases in between. The CDR3 has 10 residues. CDR3 sequence (DNA): TGCGCCCTGGAAGGCTACGAGCAGTACGTC. It translates to CALEGYEQYV.

This chain connects TRBV10-3 to TRBJ2-7; D is ambiguous. Germline V CDR1 and CDR2: ENHRY, SYGVKD. The CDR3 is 12 amino acids. V was trimmed by 8 bases and J by 0 bases, leaving 8 bases between them. The CDR3 coding sequence is TGTGCCATCGGTCACGCCTCCTACGAGCAGTACTTC. Protein product: CAIGHASYEQYF.

The chain is built from TRBV14 and TRBJ2-7; 7 bases fit TRBD1. This CDR3 has 17 residues. V was clipped by 3 bases and J by 3 bases; unmatched bases: 14. In germline, CDR1 is SGHDN, CDR2 FVKESK. CDR3 in amino acids: CASSHRRSGTAFYEQYF. CDR3 sequence (DNA): TGTGCCAGCAGCCACCGCCGATCCGGGACAGCCTTCTACGAGCAGTACTTC. Supplemented by reference TRBV14 and TRBJ2-7, the full variable domain reads EAGVTQFPSHSVIEKGQTVTLRCDPISGHDNLYWYRRVMGKEIKFLLHFVKESKQDESGMPNNRFLAERTGGTYSTLKVQPAELEDSGVYFCASSHRRSGTAFYEQYFGPGTRLTVT.

This chain links TRBV7-8 with TRBJ1-5; D possibly corresponds to TRBD1 (6 bases). CDR3 length: 14 residues. Trimming took off 5 bases at V and 11 bases at J, with 19 bases between the two ends. Germline CDR1 is SGHVS and CDR2 is FQNEAQ. CDR3 sequence: CASSPWTAGESQHF. CDR3 bases: TGTGCCAGCAGCCCTTGGACAGCCGGGGAGTCCCAGCATTTT. Variable domain in full (rest from reference TRBV7-8 and TRBJ1-5): GAGVSQSPRYKVAKRGQDVALRCDPISGHVSLFWYQQALGQGPEFLTYFQNEAQLDKSGLPSDRFFAERPEGSVSTLKIQRTQQEDSAVYLCASSPWTAGESQHFGDGTRLSIL.